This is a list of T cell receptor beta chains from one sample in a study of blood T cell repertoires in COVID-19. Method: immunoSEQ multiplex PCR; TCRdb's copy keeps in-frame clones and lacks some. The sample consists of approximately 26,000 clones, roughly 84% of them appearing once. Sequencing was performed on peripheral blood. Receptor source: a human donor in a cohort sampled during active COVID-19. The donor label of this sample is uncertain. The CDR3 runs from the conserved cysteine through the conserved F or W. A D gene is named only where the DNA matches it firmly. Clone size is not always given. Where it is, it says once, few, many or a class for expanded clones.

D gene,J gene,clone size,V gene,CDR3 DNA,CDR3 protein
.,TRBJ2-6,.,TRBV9,TGTGCCAGCAGCGTACTAACTGGGGCCAACGTCCTGACTTTC,CASSVLTGANVLTF
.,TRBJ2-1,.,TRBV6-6,TGTGCCAGCAGTCGAATAGGGGGACTACTGGAGAATGAGCAGTTCTTC,CASSRIGGLLENEQFF
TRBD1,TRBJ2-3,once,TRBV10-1,TGCGCCAGCAGTGAAACAGGGGGGACAGATACGCAGTATTTT,CASSETGGTDTQYF
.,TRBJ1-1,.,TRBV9,TGTGCCAGCAGCGTAGTTGGTAGTCTGAACACTGAAGCTTTCTTT,CASSVVGSLNTEAFF
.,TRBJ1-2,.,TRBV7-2,TGTGCCAGCAGCTTAACGGGAGGCCGGTACGGAGGCTACACCTTC,CASSLTGGRYGGYTF
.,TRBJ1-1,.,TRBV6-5,TGTGCCAGCGGCAGGGACACTGAAGCTTTCTTT,CASGRDTEAFF
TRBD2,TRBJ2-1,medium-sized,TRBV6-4,TGTGCCAGCCGCCTTAGCGGGGGTTCCTACAATGAGCAGTTCTTC,CASRLSGGSYNEQFF
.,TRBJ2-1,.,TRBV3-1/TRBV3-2,TGTGCCAGCAGCCAATCCCTAGCTCGCGAGCAGTTCTTC,CASSQSLAREQFF
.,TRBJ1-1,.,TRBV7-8,TGTGCCAGCAGCTTAAGGGGGACGAGGAACACTGAAGCTTTCTTT,CASSLRGTRNTEAFF
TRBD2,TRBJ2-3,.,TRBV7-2,TGTGCCAGCACCTATGGGAGGGGCGCCCTAGCCACAGATACGCAGTATTTT,CASTYGRGALATDTQYF
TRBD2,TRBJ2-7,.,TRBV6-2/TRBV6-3,TGTGCCAGCACCCCAGGGGGAGCTAGCGGGGTAAGCGAGCAGTACTTC,CASTPGGASGVSEQYF
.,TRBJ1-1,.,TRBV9,TGTGCCAGCAGCGTAGTAGGAGGGGCGGGGACTGAAGCTTTCTTT,CASSVVGGAGTEAFF
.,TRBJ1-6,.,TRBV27,TGTGCCAGCAGTTTAGGGGGGGGTTATGGTTCACCCCTCCACTTT,CASSLGGGYGSPLHF
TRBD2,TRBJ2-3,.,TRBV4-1,TGCGCCAGCAGCCAGTCACTAGCGGGGGGCCGAGATACGCAGTATTTT,CASSQSLAGGRDTQYF
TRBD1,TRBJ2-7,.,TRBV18,TGTGCCAGCTCACCAAGCACGACAGGGCAGACCTACGAGCAGTACTTC,CASSPSTTGQTYEQYF
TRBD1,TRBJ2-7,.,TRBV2,TGTGCCGGGCATCGGGACAGGGCAAACGAGCAGTACTTC,CAGHRDRANEQYF
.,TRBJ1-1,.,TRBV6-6,TGTGCCAGCAGGCAGGGGTCCCCCATGAACACTGAAGCTTTCTTT,CASRQGSPMNTEAFF
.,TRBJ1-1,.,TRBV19,TGTGCCAGTAAGTGGGGCATGAACACTGAAGCTTTCTTT,CASKWGMNTEAFF
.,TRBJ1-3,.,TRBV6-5,TGTGCCAGCGTCCGGTTGGGGAGCTCTGGAAACACCATATATTTT,CASVRLGSSGNTIYF
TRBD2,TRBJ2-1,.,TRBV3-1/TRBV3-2,TGTGCCAGCAGCCAAGGGTTCGGCGGGGGAGTGTTCTTC,CASSQGFGGGVFF
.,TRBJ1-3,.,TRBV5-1,TGCGCCAGCAGCCCGAAGGGGGCTGGAAACACCATATATTTT,CASSPKGAGNTIYF
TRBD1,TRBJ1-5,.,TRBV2,TGTGCCAGCCAAACAGGGGCAGGTCAGCCCCAGCATTTT,CASQTGAGQPQHF